This T cell receptor beta chain was sequenced during a study of control samples from healthy donors and cancer patients. Using immunoSEQ multiplex PCR, the repertoire was profiled, and TCRdb retains in-frame clones only, with some absent. The table lists tens of thousands of clones, about 90% of them singletons. Trimming took 0 bases from V and 11 from J, leaving 14 bases between them. The CDR3 is 13 amino acids. Germline CDR1 reads SGHRS; CDR2 reads YFSETQ. The V and J genes are TRBV5-1 and TRBJ1-1; D remains ambiguous. The sequenced material came from PBMCs. The TCR sequence derives from an older woman with lung cancer. Written as DNA, the CDR3 is TGCGCCAGCAGCTTGGGGCCGTCGGGCGGCGCTTTCTTT. Its translation: CASSLGPSGGAFF.